Following are 18 T cell receptor beta chains from one sample sequenced in a study of long-term antiretroviral therapy in people with HIV. Version v3.0 of the immunoSEQ assay was performed at survey level. TCRdb's copy holds only in-frame clones and misses some; the assay was immunoSEQ multiplex PCR. The sample consists of 15,000 to 20,000 clones, around nine tenths of them appearing once. The input for sequencing was unsorted PBMCs, taken 0.5 years after starting antiretroviral therapy. These receptors were taken from a man aged 35 to 55 with HIV.

The gene calls are TRBV2 and TRBJ1-5; maybe TRBD1 (5 bases). Looked up from germline, CDR1 is SNHLY and CDR2 is FYNNEI. CDR3 size: 13 residues. The germline V and J ends were trimmed by 7 bases and 9 bases, with 16 bases remaining between them. The CDR3 nucleotides are TGTGCCAGCACCTCGGACATAGACACGCCCCAGCATTTT. It specifies CASTSDIDTPQHF. Full variable domain (rest looked up from reference TRBV2 and TRBJ1-5): EPEVTQTPSHQVTQMGQEVILRCVPISNHLYFYWYRQILGQKVEFLVSFYNNEISEKSEIFDDQFSVERPDGSNFTLKIRSTKLEDSAMYFCASTSDIDTPQHFGDGTRLSIL.

V and J are TRBV19 and TRBJ1-1; TRBD1 is a possible D gene (6 bases). Trimming shortened V by 8 bases and J by 1 base, and 11 bases separated the two germline ends. The CDR3 has 13 residues. Looked up from germline, CDR1 is LNHDA and CDR2 is SQIVND (reference sequence). CDR3 sequence: CASAGQRNTEAFF. For the CDR3, the DNA is TGTGCCAGTGCCGGACAGAGGAACACTGAAGCTTTCTTT.

With respect to this clone: The junction does not match germline at one end; this may be a read error. The chain is built from TRBV6-5 and TRBJ2-2, with a possible D match to TRBD1 (6 bases). This CDR3 contains 13 residues. CDR1 is MNHEY and CDR2 is SVGAGI in the germline V gene. CDR3 nucleotide sequence: TGTGCCACCTCTGGGACACCGACCGAGGAGCTGTTTTTT. This gives the protein CATSGTPTEELFF.

This clone was seen just once. Being one base from a much bigger clone, this may be a read error. The V call is TRBV4-1, the J call TRBJ1-2; 9 nucleotides match TRBD1. The CDR3 sequence is 15 residues long. Germline CDR1 MGHRA, CDR2 YSYEKL. The CDR3 region is CASSQEGGDRDDYIF. As DNA, the CDR3 is TGCGCCAGCAGCCAAGAGGGGGGGGACAGGGACGACTACATCTTC.

The J gene is TRBJ1-3, the V gene TRBV9; D remains unclear. Germline CDR1 SGDLS, CDR2 YYNGEE. Between the trimmed V and J ends, which lost 3 bases and 4 bases, there was a span of 14 bases. The CDR3 contains 15 residues. Here the CDR3 reads CASSEDHRSGNTIYF. In DNA form, the CDR3 reads TGTGCCAGCAGCGAAGATCATCGGTCGGGAAACACCATATATTTT. The complete variable domain, with remaining parts taken from reference TRBV9 and TRBJ1-3, reads DSGVTQTPKHLITATGQRVTLRCSPRSGDLSVYWYQQSLDQGLQFLIQYYNGEERAKGNILERFSAQQFPDLHSELNLSSLELGDSALYFCASSEDHRSGNTIYFGEGSWLTVV.

This chain links TRBV7-9 with TRBJ2-1; 8 nucleotides agree with TRBD2. Per the germline V gene, CDR1 is SEHNR and CDR2 is FQNEAQ (reference sequence). The J segment lost 12 bases and the V segment lost 4 bases, leaving 23 bases of the junction unmatched. The CDR3 is 18 amino acids. In nucleotides, the CDR3 is TGTGCCAGCAGCTCCATCCTACTAGCGGAGGGGGGGGCGAAGCGGCAGTTCTTC. It translates to CASSSILLAEGGAKRQFF.

In this sample, this clone turned up a few times. This chain uses TRBV6-1 with TRBJ1-1, with D perhaps TRBD1 (5 bases). The V and J ends lost 10 bases and 8 bases respectively, with 14 bases between them. Germline V CDR1 and CDR2: MNHNS, SASEGT. The CDR3 loop spans 11 amino acids. The CDR3 DNA reads TGTGCCATCAGACAGCTTTCCGAAGCTTTCTTT. Translated, it gives CAIRQLSEAFF.

The V gene is TRBV7-2, the J gene TRBJ2-5, with TRBD2 as a possible D gene (6 bases). V lost 3 bases to trimming and J lost 2 bases, with 10 bases between them. CDR3 size: 14 residues. The germline V gene encodes CDR1 SGHTA and CDR2 FQGNSA. The CDR3 nucleotides are TGTGCCAGCAGCTTCGGGGGACCACAAGAGACCCAGTACTTC. Amino acids: CASSFGGPQETQYF.

In its sample, this clone was seen once. Here the CDR3 DNA reads TGTGCCAGCAGCCGCCGTTGGGGGGGGGTTGAGCAGTTCTTC. Translated, it gives CASSRRWGGVEQFF. V is TRBV21-1 and J is TRBJ2-1; the table calls TRBD2, which could not be checked here. TRBV21-1 is a pseudogene. The CDR3 loop spans 14 amino acids.

A single count supports this clone. The gene calls are TRBV6-1 and TRBJ2-7; possibly TRBD2 for D (5 bases). The CDR3 has 15 amino acids. Trimming pared 1 base from V and 4 bases from J, leaving 14 bases between. Looked up from germline, CDR1 is MNHNS and CDR2 is SASEGT. The CDR3 nucleotides are TGTGCCAGCAGTGAAGTAATCGGGGTTACGTACGAGCAGTACTTC. Translation gives CASSEVIGVTYEQYF.

The chain employs TRBV15 and TRBJ2-1; 8 nucleotides agree with TRBD2. The junction had 3 bases not matched to a gene; V was cut back by 0 bases and J by 5 bases. Germline loops: CDR1 LNHNV, CDR2 YYDKDF (reference sequence). This CDR3 comprises 15 residues. CDR3 DNA: TGTGCCACCAGCAGAGATCCAGCGGGGGACAATGAGCAGTTCTTC. Translating it yields CATSRDPAGDNEQFF.

The chain carries TRBV7-9 and TRBJ2-1; TRBD2 matches at 7 bases. V shed 5 bases, J shed 15 bases, and the junction held 19 bases outside the gene matches. The CDR3 totals 15 residues. Germline-derived CDR1 and CDR2 are SEHNR and FQNEAQ (reference sequence). The CDR3 region is CASSPFGGSTPRGFF. In nucleotides, the CDR3 is TGTGCCAGCAGCCCCTTTGGCGGGAGTACCCCCCGTGGGTTCTTC.

V and J are TRBV5-4 and TRBJ2-3; no firm D call. The CDR3 is made up of 15 amino acids. Germline assignment: CDR1 SGHNT and CDR2 YYREEE (reference sequence). Trimming pared 0 bases from V and 2 bases from J, leaving 10 bases between. The CDR3 bases are TGTGCCAGCAGCTTGGAAAACAGCTACACAGATACGCAGTATTTT. Translating it yields CASSLENSYTDTQYF.

The rearrangement joins TRBV11-3 to TRBJ2-1; unclear D gene. Germline CDR1 SGHNT, CDR2 YENEEA. The V and J ends lost 4 bases and 2 bases respectively, with 9 bases between them. This CDR3 is 14 amino acids long. CDR3 bases: TGTGCCAGCAGCTCTCCTTCCACCTACAATGAGCAGTTCTTC. Amino acid sequence: CASSSPSTYNEQFF.

In this sample, this clone turned up a few times. The CDR3 DNA reads as TGTGCCAGCAGTTTCCGTGCGTCGAATTCACCCCTCCACTTT. This encodes CASSFRASNSPLHF. V and J are TRBV27 and TRBJ1-6; D unresolved. There are 14 residues in the CDR3. The germline V and J ends were trimmed by 3 bases and 7 bases, with 10 bases remaining between them. Germline-derived CDR1 and CDR2 are MNHEY and SMNVEV (reference sequence).

This chain links TRBV18 with TRBJ2-2; 7 bases fit TRBD2. Per germline, CDR1 KGHSH and CDR2 LQKENI. V dropped 4 bases and J dropped 6; count of bases not matched to a gene: 8. The CDR3 length is 15 residues. For the CDR3, the DNA is TGTGCCAGCTCACGTTCACGCGGGGGAGCCGGGGAGCTGTTTTTT. As protein: CASSRSRGGAGELFF.

The chain links TRBV6-1 to TRBJ2-3; D gene unclear. The germline CDR1 and CDR2 sequences are MNHNS and SASEGT. V gave up 2 bases and J gave up 6 bases, with 6 bases separating them. The CDR3 covers 12 residues. The CDR3 is CASSELRDTQYF. CDR3 DNA sequence: TGTGCCAGCAGTGAATTGCGGGATACGCAGTATTTT.

The chain uses TRBV7-8 and TRBJ1-6; TRBD1 matches 9 bases. CDR1 and CDR2 from the germline V gene are SGHVS and FQNEAQ. The V segment lost 2 bases and the J segment 7 bases; nucleotides outside the gene matches: 3. This CDR3 spans 15 amino acids. In nucleotides, the CDR3 is TGTGCCAGCAGCTTACTGGGGACAGGGAATTCACCCCTCCACTTT. Translated, it gives CASSLLGTGNSPLHF.